This TCR beta chain was recorded in a study of monozygotic twins with inflammatory bowel disease. This CDR3 contains 11 residues. Germline CDR1 and CDR2: SGHTA and FQGNSA. For each CDR3 protein, TCRdb gives one entry from its re-call of the 5' RACE reads, without DNA. The sample includes roughly 140,000 distinct CDR3 sequences. The sequence came from a human donor with ulcerative colitis or Crohn's disease, or a healthy co-twin of an affected twin (not recorded which). Material for sequencing was blood. This chain uses TRBV7-2 with TRBJ1-1; TCRdb picks TRBD1, but there is no DNA to check that call. The CDR3 loop is CASSPGVGAFF.